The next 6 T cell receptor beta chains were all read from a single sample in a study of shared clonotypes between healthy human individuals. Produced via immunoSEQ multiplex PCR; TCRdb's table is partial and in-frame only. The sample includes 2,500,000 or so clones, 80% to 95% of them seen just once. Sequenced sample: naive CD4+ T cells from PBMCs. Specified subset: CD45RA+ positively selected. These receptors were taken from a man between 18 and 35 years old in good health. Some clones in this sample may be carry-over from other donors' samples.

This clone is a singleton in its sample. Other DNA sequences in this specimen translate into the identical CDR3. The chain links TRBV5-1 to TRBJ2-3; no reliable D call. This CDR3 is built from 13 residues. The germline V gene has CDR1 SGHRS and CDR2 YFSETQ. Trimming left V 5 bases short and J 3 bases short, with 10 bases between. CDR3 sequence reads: CASRVGSTDTQYF. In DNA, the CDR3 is TGCGCCAGCAGGGTAGGCAGTACAGATACGCAGTATTTT.

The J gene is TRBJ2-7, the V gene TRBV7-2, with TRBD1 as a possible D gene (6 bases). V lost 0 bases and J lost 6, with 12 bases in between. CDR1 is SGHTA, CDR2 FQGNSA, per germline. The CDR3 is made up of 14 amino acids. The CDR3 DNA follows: TGTGCCAGCAGCTTAGCTGGGGGCAGTTCCGAGCAGTACTTC. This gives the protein CASSLAGGSSEQYF.

The CDR3 DNA follows: TGTGCCAGCAGCTCTGGCTGGGCCGGCACAGATACGCAGTATTTT. Protein: CASSSGWAGTDTQYF. V usage is TRBV7-9 and J usage is TRBJ2-3; D not resolved. The CDR3 consists of 15 residues. In germline, CDR1 is SEHNR, CDR2 FQNEAQ (reference sequence). Deletions cut 4 bases from V and 1 base from J, with 12 bases between. Filled out from reference TRBV7-9 and TRBJ2-3, the complete variable domain reads DTGVSQNPRHKITKRGQNVTFRCDPISEHNRLYWYRQTLGQGPEFLTYFQNEAQLEKSRLLSDRFSAERPKGSFSTLEIQRTEQGDSAMYLCASSSGWAGTDTQYFGPGTRLTVL.

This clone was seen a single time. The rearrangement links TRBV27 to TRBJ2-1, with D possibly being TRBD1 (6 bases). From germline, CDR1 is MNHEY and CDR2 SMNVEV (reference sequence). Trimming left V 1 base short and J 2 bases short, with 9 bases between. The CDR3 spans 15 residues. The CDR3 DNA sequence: TGTGCCAGCAGTTTATTCCAGGGGCCCTACAATGAGCAGTTCTTC. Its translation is CASSLFQGPYNEQFF.

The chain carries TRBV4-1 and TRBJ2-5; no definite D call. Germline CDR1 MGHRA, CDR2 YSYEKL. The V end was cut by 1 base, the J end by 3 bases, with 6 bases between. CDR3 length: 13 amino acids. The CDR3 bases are TGCGCCAGCAGCCAAGTTCGGAAAGAGACCCAGTACTTC. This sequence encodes CASSQVRKETQYF.

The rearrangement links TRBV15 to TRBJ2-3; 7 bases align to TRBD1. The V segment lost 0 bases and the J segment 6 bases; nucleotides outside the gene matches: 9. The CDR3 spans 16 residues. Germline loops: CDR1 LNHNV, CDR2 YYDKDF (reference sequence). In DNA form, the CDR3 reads TGTGCCACCAGCAGAGATAAGGGACAGCCTCTCGATACGCAGTATTTT. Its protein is CATSRDKGQPLDTQYF. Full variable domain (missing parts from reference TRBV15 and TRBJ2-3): DAMVIQNPRYQVTQFGKPVTLSCSQTLNHNVMYWYQQKSSQAPKLLFHYYDKDFNNEADTPDNFQSRRPNTSFCFLDIRSPGLGDTAMYLCATSRDKGQPLDTQYFGPGTRLTVL.